Listed below are T cell receptor beta chains from one sample, sequenced in a study of T-cell reconstitution after alpha-beta-depleted transplantation in children. TCRdb reprocessed the PCR reads with MiXCR, giving one entry per CDR3 protein. The sample holds under 300,000 distinct CDR3 sequences; roughly 11% are singletons and the top ten take around a quarter. This specimen consisted of peripheral blood, obtained 180 days after TCRalphabeta/CD19-depleted stem cell transplant. Every receptor here comes from a male patient between 2 and 9 years old who had a stem cell transplant for chronic granulomatous disease, so the T cells may come from the graft donor. CDR3s include the opening cysteine and the closing phenylalanine or tryptophan. D genes are given only for firm matches. Clone size is shown for a subset of rows, as once, few, many or a class of expanded clone.

j_call: TRBJ2-7
d_call: TRBD2
clone_size: many
v_call: TRBV28
cdr3_aa: CASSLARVAGDSYEQYF
cdr3_nt: TGTGCCAGCAGTTTAGCCCGGGTAGCGGGGGATTCCTACGAGCAGTACTTC

j_call: TRBJ2-1
d_call: TRBD2
clone_size: many
v_call: TRBV18
cdr3_aa: CASSRRQGGTSGINNNEQFF
cdr3_nt: TGTGCCAGCTCACGTCGACAGGGAGGGACTAGCGGGATAAACAACAATGAGCAGTTCTTC

j_call: TRBJ2-2
d_call: -
clone_size: many
v_call: TRBV24-1
cdr3_aa: CATRRGGTGELFF
cdr3_nt: TGTGCCACCAGGCGGGGTGGCACCGGGGAGCTGTTTTTT

j_call: TRBJ2-5
d_call: TRBD2
clone_size: -
v_call: TRBV5-4
cdr3_aa: CASSKTGGGAETQYF
cdr3_nt: TGTGCCAGCAGCAAGACTGGCGGGGGGGCCGAGACCCAGTACTTC

j_call: TRBJ2-5
d_call: -
clone_size: many
v_call: TRBV29-1
cdr3_aa: CSVGTYRDGETQYF
cdr3_nt: TGCAGCGTTGGAACGTACAGGGATGGGGAGACCCAGTACTTC

j_call: TRBJ2-7
d_call: TRBD2
clone_size: many
v_call: TRBV28
cdr3_aa: CASSPFGLAGGKYF
cdr3_nt: TGTGCCAGCAGTCCCTTTGGACTAGCGGGAGGGAAGTACTTC

j_call: TRBJ2-3
d_call: TRBD2
clone_size: many
v_call: TRBV12-3/TRBV12-4
cdr3_aa: CASSLAIGGATDTQYF
cdr3_nt: TGTGCCAGCAGTTTAGCGATCGGGGGGGCGACAGATACGCAGTATTTT

j_call: TRBJ2-3
d_call: TRBD1
clone_size: -
v_call: TRBV5-5
cdr3_aa: CASSLAGTGGGTDTQYF
cdr3_nt: TGTGCCAGCAGCTTGGCCGGGACAGGGGGTGGCACAGATACGCAGTATTTT

j_call: TRBJ2-2
d_call: TRBD2
clone_size: many
v_call: TRBV5-5
cdr3_aa: CASSLFSSGAGNTGELFF
cdr3_nt: TGTGCCAGCAGCTTGTTCTCTAGCGGGGCGGGGAACACCGGGGAGCTGTTTTTT

j_call: TRBJ2-1
d_call: -
clone_size: many
v_call: TRBV20-1
cdr3_aa: CSASPPGFTYNEQFF
cdr3_nt: TGCAGTGCTAGCCCCCCAGGGTTTACCTACAATGAGCAGTTCTTC

j_call: TRBJ1-5
d_call: TRBD1
clone_size: few
v_call: TRBV29-1
cdr3_aa: CSVRDRGASAQHF
cdr3_nt: TGCAGCGTACGGGACAGGGGGGCCTCGGCCCAGCATTTT

j_call: TRBJ1-6
d_call: -
clone_size: many
v_call: TRBV5-1
cdr3_aa: CASSLGDWEDSPLHF
cdr3_nt: TGCGCCAGCAGCTTGGGGGATTGGGAGGATTCACCCCTCCACTTT

j_call: TRBJ2-5
d_call: -
clone_size: -
v_call: TRBV6-2/TRBV6-3
cdr3_aa: CASSYEVVVGADQETQYF
cdr3_nt: TGTGCCAGCAGTTACGAAGTTGTGGTGGGAGCGGACCAAGAGACCCAGTACTTC

j_call: TRBJ2-1
d_call: -
clone_size: few
v_call: TRBV30
cdr3_aa: CACSFGLVKGEQFF
cdr3_nt: TGTGCCTGCAGCTTCGGCCTAGTAAAGGGTGAGCAGTTCTTC

j_call: TRBJ1-6
d_call: -
clone_size: many
v_call: TRBV20-1
cdr3_aa: CSAKRNRFSSPLHF
cdr3_nt: TGCAGTGCTAAAAGAAACAGGTTTAGTTCACCCCTCCACTTT

j_call: TRBJ1-5
d_call: -
clone_size: few
v_call: TRBV15
cdr3_aa: CATSRAEGGGQPQHF
cdr3_nt: TGTGCCACCAGCAGAGCAGAGGGGGGCGGGCAGCCCCAGCATTTT

j_call: TRBJ2-2
d_call: -
clone_size: -
v_call: TRBV7-7
cdr3_aa: CASSLELGTGELFF
cdr3_nt: TGTGCCAGCAGCTTAGAATTGGGCACCGGGGAGCTGTTTTTT

j_call: TRBJ2-7
d_call: TRBD1
clone_size: -
v_call: TRBV5-1
cdr3_aa: CASSSSPYRDRAYEQYF
cdr3_nt: TGCGCCAGCAGCTCGTCCCCCTACCGGGACAGGGCCTACGAGCAGTACTTC

j_call: TRBJ2-1
d_call: -
clone_size: many
v_call: TRBV12-3/TRBV12-4
cdr3_aa: CASSFAAGLGNEQFF
cdr3_nt: TGTGCCAGCAGTTTCGCAGCAGGGCTAGGGAATGAGCAGTTCTTC

j_call: TRBJ2-7
d_call: -
clone_size: many
v_call: TRBV20-1
cdr3_aa: CSAGWGLSEQYF
cdr3_nt: TGCAGTGCTGGCTGGGGCCTGTCCGAGCAGTACTTC

j_call: TRBJ1-6
d_call: -
clone_size: few
v_call: TRBV18
cdr3_aa: CASSQQGYNSPLHF
cdr3_nt: TGTGCCAGCTCACAACAAGGGTATAATTCACCCCTCCACTTT

j_call: TRBJ2-5
d_call: -
clone_size: many
v_call: TRBV7-8
cdr3_aa: CASSLRTRVQETQYF
cdr3_nt: TGTGCCAGCAGCTTAAGAACTAGGGTCCAAGAGACCCAGTACTTC

j_call: TRBJ2-7
d_call: TRBD2
clone_size: many
v_call: TRBV7-9
cdr3_aa: CASTTTSGPYEQYF
cdr3_nt: TGTGCCAGCACCACGACTAGCGGCCCCTACGAGCAGTACTTC

j_call: TRBJ2-1
d_call: -
clone_size: many
v_call: TRBV28
cdr3_aa: CASGVGSKSGEQFF
cdr3_nt: TGTGCCAGCGGTGTGGGGTCCAAATCGGGTGAGCAGTTCTTC

j_call: TRBJ2-1
d_call: TRBD2
clone_size: many
v_call: TRBV4-2
cdr3_aa: CASSQDLASGYNEQFF
cdr3_nt: TGTGCCAGCAGCCAAGATCTGGCTAGCGGGTACAATGAGCAGTTCTTC

j_call: TRBJ2-1
d_call: TRBD2
clone_size: many
v_call: TRBV20-1
cdr3_aa: CSGLLAGGWSSYNEQFF
cdr3_nt: TGCAGTGGGCTACTAGCGGGAGGGTGGAGCTCCTACAATGAGCAGTTCTTC

j_call: TRBJ2-1
d_call: TRBD2
clone_size: many
v_call: TRBV10-3
cdr3_aa: CAISESGGAYNEQFF
cdr3_nt: TGTGCCATCAGTGAGAGCGGGGGGGCCTACAATGAGCAGTTCTTC

j_call: TRBJ1-3
d_call: TRBD1
clone_size: many
v_call: TRBV6-1
cdr3_aa: CASSQDRAAGNTIYF
cdr3_nt: TGTGCCAGCAGTCAGGACAGGGCGGCTGGAAACACCATATATTTT

j_call: TRBJ2-1
d_call: -
clone_size: many
v_call: TRBV20-1
cdr3_aa: CSASPTGGEEQFF
cdr3_nt: TGCAGTGCTAGCCCCACCGGAGGTGAAGAGCAGTTCTTC

j_call: TRBJ2-5
d_call: TRBD1
clone_size: many
v_call: TRBV5-1
cdr3_aa: CASSPWTGQETQYF
cdr3_nt: TGCGCCAGCAGCCCCTGGACAGGCCAAGAGACCCAGTACTTC

j_call: TRBJ1-1
d_call: -
clone_size: many
v_call: TRBV7-6
cdr3_aa: CASSLGGSDTEAFF
cdr3_nt: TGTGCCAGCAGCCTTGGGGGAAGTGACACTGAAGCTTTCTTT

j_call: TRBJ1-2
d_call: -
clone_size: many
v_call: TRBV12-3/TRBV12-4
cdr3_aa: CASSLNIGGESDGYTF
cdr3_nt: TGTGCCAGCAGTTTGAATATCGGGGGCGAGTCGGATGGCTACACCTTC

j_call: TRBJ2-7
d_call: TRBD2
clone_size: many
v_call: TRBV20-1
cdr3_aa: CSAYRTSGASYEQYF
cdr3_nt: TGCAGTGCTTACAGGACTAGCGGGGCCTCCTACGAGCAGTACTTC

j_call: TRBJ2-1
d_call: TRBD2
clone_size: many
v_call: TRBV5-6
cdr3_aa: CASSLDYLAEEQFF
cdr3_nt: TGTGCCAGCAGCTTGGATTATCTAGCGGAGGAGCAGTTCTTC

j_call: TRBJ2-7
d_call: -
clone_size: many
v_call: TRBV5-1
cdr3_aa: CASSLPAYEQYF
cdr3_nt: TGTGCCAGCAGCCTCCCGGCATACGAGCAGTACTTC

j_call: TRBJ2-4
d_call: TRBD2
clone_size: many
v_call: TRBV20-1
cdr3_aa: CSAVRRRGGRDIQYF
cdr3_nt: TGCAGTGCAGTCCGCAGGCGGGGGGGCCGAGACATTCAGTACTTC

j_call: TRBJ2-1
d_call: -
clone_size: -
v_call: TRBV3-1
cdr3_aa: CACCQPGLRRNEQFF
cdr3_nt: TGTGCCTGCTGCCAACCAGGTCTACGACGCAATGAGCAGTTCTTC

j_call: TRBJ2-1
d_call: TRBD2
clone_size: many
v_call: TRBV5-1
cdr3_aa: CASSRLAGGLNNEQFF
cdr3_nt: TGCGCCAGCAGCCGACTAGCGGGAGGACTTAACAATGAGCAGTTCTTC

j_call: TRBJ2-1
d_call: -
clone_size: many
v_call: TRBV29-1
cdr3_aa: CSVEDPRGEQFF
cdr3_nt: TGCAGCGTTGAGGACCCCCGGGGTGAGCAGTTCTTC

j_call: TRBJ1-6
d_call: -
clone_size: many
v_call: TRBV10-3
cdr3_aa: CAISESPRTAINSPLHF
cdr3_nt: TGTGCCATCAGTGAGTCCCCGCGGACAGCAATAAATTCACCCCTCCACTTT

j_call: TRBJ2-5
d_call: -
clone_size: many
v_call: TRBV6-5
cdr3_aa: CASSHGRGVVETQYF
cdr3_nt: TGTGCCAGCAGTCACGGACGCGGGGTAGTCGAGACCCAGTACTTC

j_call: TRBJ2-1
d_call: TRBD2
clone_size: many
v_call: TRBV29-1
cdr3_aa: CSVPGLAAGDSYNEQFF
cdr3_nt: TGCAGCGTACCGGGACTAGCGGCCGGGGACTCCTACAATGAGCAGTTCTTC

j_call: TRBJ2-7
d_call: TRBD2
clone_size: -
v_call: TRBV13
cdr3_aa: CASSPRLAGVYEQYF
cdr3_nt: TGTGCCAGCAGCCCGCGACTAGCGGGAGTGTACGAGCAGTACTTC

j_call: TRBJ2-7
d_call: -
clone_size: many
v_call: TRBV20-1
cdr3_aa: CSARDGDRIYEQYF
cdr3_nt: TGCAGTGCTAGAGACGGCGACAGAATCTACGAGCAGTACTTC

j_call: TRBJ2-5
d_call: TRBD2
clone_size: -
v_call: TRBV6-5
cdr3_aa: CASSYFRTSGGETQYF
cdr3_nt: TGTGCCAGCAGTTACTTCCGGACTAGCGGGGGAGAGACCCAGTACTTC

j_call: TRBJ2-5
d_call: -
clone_size: many
v_call: TRBV7-2
cdr3_aa: CASSLSTVETQYF
cdr3_nt: TGTGCCAGCAGCTTATCTACCGTAGAGACCCAGTACTTC

j_call: TRBJ2-3
d_call: TRBD1
clone_size: -
v_call: TRBV10-3
cdr3_aa: CAMGPRPGQKAPFKHVDTQYF
cdr3_nt: TGTGCCATGGGCCCTCGACCGGGACAGAAAGCCCCCTTCAAGCACGTAGATACGCAGTATTTT

j_call: TRBJ1-2
d_call: TRBD1
clone_size: many
v_call: TRBV4-2
cdr3_aa: CASSQEDRGYGYTF
cdr3_nt: TGTGCCAGCAGCCAAGAGGACAGGGGATATGGCTACACCTTC